The 9 T cell receptor beta chains in this list originate from one sample, sequenced in a study of cytomegalovirus exposure and HLA in healthy donors. 13 Jbeta primers and 60 Vbeta primers were used for the PCR. Assay: immunoSEQ multiplex PCR; the TCRdb copy retains only in-frame clones and omits some. The table records about 240,000 clones, 81% of them present only once. The sequencing sample was made of PBMCs. The receptors derive from an older woman in good health and CMV-seropositive.

The chain carries TRBV18 and TRBJ2-7; TRBD2 agrees at 8 bases. The CDR3 sequence is 18 residues long. CDR1 and CDR2 (germline): KGHSH, LQKENI. V lost 3 bases, J lost 6 bases, and 19 bases stayed unmatched. The CDR3 nucleotides read TGTGCCAGCTCACCCATGGATCGAGCGGGAGTACCGAATTCCGAGCAGTACTTC. Translating gives CASSPMDRAGVPNSEQYF.

This chain connects TRBV7-6 to TRBJ2-1, with 9 positions matching TRBD2. The ends lost 5 bases at V and 2 bases at J; junction bases unmatched: 1. This CDR3 region has 14 residues. Germline V gene data show CDR1 as SGHVS and CDR2 as FNYEAQ. The CDR3 loop reads CASSPSGAYNEQFF. The CDR3 DNA sequence: TGTGCCAGCAGCCCTAGCGGGGCCTACAATGAGCAGTTCTTC.

This chain joins TRBV19 and TRBJ2-7; TRBD1 agrees at 7 bases. With V trimmed by 7 bases and J by 1 base, 7 bases remained unmatched. The CDR3 extends over 14 amino acids. Germline V CDR1 and CDR2: LNHDA, SQIVND (reference sequence). The CDR3 DNA sequence: TGTGCCAGTACCCCTAGACAGGGTTCCTACGAGCAGTACTTC. Protein: CASTPRQGSYEQYF.

V and J are TRBV5-1 and TRBJ2-5; a possible D gene is TRBD1 (5 bases). The CDR3 is 14 residues long. V was shortened by 0 bases and J by 4 bases, with 10 bases between the two germline ends. Germline V gene sequence: CDR1 SGHRS, CDR2 YFSETQ. CDR3 in amino acids: CASSLGNQGETQYF. CDR3 in DNA: TGCGCCAGCAGCTTGGGAAACCAGGGAGAGACCCAGTACTTC.

The chain employs TRBV6-6 and TRBJ2-3; TRBD1 might be the D (6 bases). Germline assignment: CDR1 MNHNY and CDR2 SVGAGI (reference sequence). V was cut by 2 bases and J by 4 bases, with 13 bases left in between. The CDR3 length is 15 residues. As DNA, the CDR3 is TGTGCCAGCAGTTACGCGCAGGGGTTGTCAGATACGCAGTATTTT. Protein: CASSYAQGLSDTQYF.

The chain recombines TRBV27 with TRBJ2-7, with TRBD1 matching 9 bases. Per germline, CDR1 MNHEY and CDR2 SMNVEV (reference sequence). V shed 6 bases, J shed 6 bases, and the junction held 9 bases outside the gene matches. CDR3 size: 14 residues. For the CDR3, the DNA is TGTGCCAGCAGGACGACAGGGGGTGTCTCCGAGCAGTACTTC. It codes for CASRTTGGVSEQYF.

CDR3 in amino acids: CASSFSRSTDTQYF. CDR3 bases: TGTGCCAGCAGCTTCTCGAGATCTACAGATACGCAGTATTTT. The chain combines TRBV11-3 with TRBJ2-3; D not certain. This CDR3 is 14 amino acids long. Trimming took off 3 bases at V and 3 bases at J, with 10 bases between the two ends. CDR1 is SGHNT, CDR2 YENEEA, per germline.

This rearrangement joins TRBV27 to TRBJ1-5; 8 nucleotides line up with TRBD1. Per the germline V gene, CDR1 is MNHEY and CDR2 is SMNVEV (reference sequence). The V gene end was trimmed by 4 bases and the J gene end by 2 bases; junction bases not matched to a gene: 13. The CDR3 is 18 residues long. CDR3 sequence (DNA): TGTGCCAGCAGTTCGCGCAGGGGGCCCTATGGTGGCAATCAGCCCCAGCATTTT. This encodes CASSSRRGPYGGNQPQHF.

The chain combines TRBV2 with TRBJ2-6; D is perhaps TRBD2 (7 bases). CDR3 size: 18 residues. V was shortened by 2 bases and J by 0 bases, with 14 bases between the two germline ends. Looked up from germline, CDR1 is SNHLY and CDR2 is FYNNEI. CDR3 nucleotide sequence: TGTGCCAGCAGTGAATGGGGGGGGCACTCCTCTGGGGCCAACGTCCTGACTTTC. Translating it yields CASSEWGGHSSGANVLTF.